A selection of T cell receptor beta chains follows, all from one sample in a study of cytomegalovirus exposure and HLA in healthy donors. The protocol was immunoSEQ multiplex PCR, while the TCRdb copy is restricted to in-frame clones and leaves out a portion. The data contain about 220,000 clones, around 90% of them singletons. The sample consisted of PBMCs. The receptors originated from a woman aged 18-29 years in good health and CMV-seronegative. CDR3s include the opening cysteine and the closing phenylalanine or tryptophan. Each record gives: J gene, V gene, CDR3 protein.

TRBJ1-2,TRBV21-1,CASSKGKGTGLNYGYTF
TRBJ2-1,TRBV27,CATQAQDSSYNEQFF
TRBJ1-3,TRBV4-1,CASSKDRTRGNTIYF
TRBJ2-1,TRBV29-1,CSVESRVGTIFKNEQFF
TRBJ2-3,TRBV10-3,CAITPSGSSTDTQYF
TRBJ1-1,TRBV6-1,CASIGLNTEAFF
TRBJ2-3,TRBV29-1,CSVEASRTDTQYF
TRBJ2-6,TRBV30,CAWGDRGNSGANVLTF
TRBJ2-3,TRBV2,CASTLAVSTDTQYF
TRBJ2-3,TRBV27,CASSLGGEHTADTQYF
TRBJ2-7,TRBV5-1,CASSTRTDYEQYF
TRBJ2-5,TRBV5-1,CASSLGGPQETQYF
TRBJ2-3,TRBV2,CASSNGAGGVEQYF
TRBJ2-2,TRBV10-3,CAISGTGGNTGELFF
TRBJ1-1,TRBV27,CASSLTPNTEAFF